This record covers a single T cell receptor beta chain. The data originate from a study of blood T cell repertoires in COVID-19. On the study more broadly: The analysed material was cDNA or gDNA that came from T cells, B-cell-depleted T cells, or PBMCs.

Produced via immunoSEQ multiplex PCR; TCRdb's table is partial and in-frame only. The sample holds tens of thousands of clones; 87% are singletons and the top ten take around a tenth. The sequenced sample consisted of peripheral blood. The receptor comes from a human donor with acute or convalescent COVID-19. The donor label of this sample is uncertain.

DNA of the CDR3: TGTGCCAGCAGCTTAGAACAGTATAATTCACCCCTCCACTTT. Its protein is CASSLEQYNSPLHF. This rearrangement joins TRBV7-9 to TRBJ1-6, with D hard to call. Germline loops: CDR1 SEHNR, CDR2 FQNEAQ (reference sequence). Trimming stripped 1 base from V and 4 bases from J, with 5 bases between. The CDR3 totals 14 residues.